The T cell receptor beta chain under discussion was sequenced for a study of PD-1 blockade in classical Hodgkin lymphoma. The study, taken as a whole, reports: Reports indicated that newly diagnosed patients had lower baseline TCR diversity than healthy donors did. Repertoire differences have undefined causes, possibly disease activity or prior therapy.

Each and every patient relapsed after autologous stem cell transplantation, and patients got differing brentuximab vedotin exposure. Thawed PBMCs yielded CD4+ T cells through magnetic negative selection. As concerns this clone: Its antigen is still unknown.

The protocol was immunoSEQ multiplex PCR, while the TCRdb copy is restricted to in-frame clones and leaves out a portion. The sample consists of 30,000 to 40,000 clones, over 75% of them appearing once. This CDR3 has 14 residues. Germline CDR1 is KGHSH and CDR2 is LQKENI. Trimming removed 4 bases at V and 2 bases at J, with 12 bases between. This clonotype was obtained from a human donor with classical Hodgkin lymphoma. The input for sequencing was CD4+ T cells from blood, taken at baseline. This chain links TRBV18 with TRBJ2-7, with D perhaps matching TRBD1 or TRBD2 (5 bases each). The CDR3 DNA reads as TGTGCCAGCTCACGCCGGGACGGAGCCTACGAGCAGTACTTC. Translation: CASSRRDGAYEQYF.